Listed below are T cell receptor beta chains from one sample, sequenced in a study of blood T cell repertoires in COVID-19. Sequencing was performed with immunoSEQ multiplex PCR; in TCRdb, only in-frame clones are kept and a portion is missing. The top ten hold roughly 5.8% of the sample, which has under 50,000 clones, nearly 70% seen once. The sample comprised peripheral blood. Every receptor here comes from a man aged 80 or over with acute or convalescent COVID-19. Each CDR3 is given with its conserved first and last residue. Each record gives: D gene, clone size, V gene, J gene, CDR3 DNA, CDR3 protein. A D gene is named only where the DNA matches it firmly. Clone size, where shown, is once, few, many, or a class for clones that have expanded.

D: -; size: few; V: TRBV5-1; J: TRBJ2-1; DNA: TGCGCCAGCAGCTTCGGGACTTCCTACAATGAGCAGTTCTTC; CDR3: CASSFGTSYNEQFF
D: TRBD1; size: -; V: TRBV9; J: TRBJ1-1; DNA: TGTGCCAGCAGCGTTTCCGGGACAGGGGGCACTGAAGCTTTCTTT; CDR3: CASSVSGTGGTEAFF
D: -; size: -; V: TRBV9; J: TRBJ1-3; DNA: TGTGCCAGCAGCCGACTCTCTGGAAACACCATATATTTT; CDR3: CASSRLSGNTIYF
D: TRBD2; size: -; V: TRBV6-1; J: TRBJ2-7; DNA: TGTGCCAGCAGTGAAGCCCTGGGACTAGCGGGGCGGGCCTACGAGCAGTACTTC; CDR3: CASSEALGLAGRAYEQYF
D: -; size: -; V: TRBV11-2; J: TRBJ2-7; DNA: TGTGCCAGCAGCTTAGGCGTCAGGGGGGAAGGGTACGAGCAGTACTTC; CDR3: CASSLGVRGEGYEQYF
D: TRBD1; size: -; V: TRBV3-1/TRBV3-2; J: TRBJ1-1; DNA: TGTGCCAGCAGCCAAAGCCCCCAGACAGGGGATCAGACTGAAGCTTTCTTT; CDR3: CASSQSPQTGDQTEAFF
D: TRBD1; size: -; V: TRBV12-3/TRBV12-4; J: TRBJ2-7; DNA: TGTGCCAGCAGTATATACAGGGGCAGCGAGCAGTACTTC; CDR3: CASSIYRGSEQYF
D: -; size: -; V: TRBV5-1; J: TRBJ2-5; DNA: TGCGCCAGCAGCTTGGAGGCAGGGGCGGAGGAGACCCAGTACTTC; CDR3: CASSLEAGAEETQYF
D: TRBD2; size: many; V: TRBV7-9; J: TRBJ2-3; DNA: TGTGCCAGCAGCTTAGAAGGACTAGCGGGAGCAGATACGCAGTATTTT; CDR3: CASSLEGLAGADTQYF
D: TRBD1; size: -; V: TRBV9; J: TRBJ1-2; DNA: TGTGCCAGCAGCCCTGGACAGGGTGGGGGCTATGGCTACACCTTC; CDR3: CASSPGQGGGYGYTF
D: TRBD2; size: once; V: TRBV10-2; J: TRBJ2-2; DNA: TGCGCCACCCCGGGGCGGGAGGGGACCGGGGAGCTGTTTTTT; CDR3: CATPGREGTGELFF
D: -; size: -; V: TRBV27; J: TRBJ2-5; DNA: TGTGCCAGCAGTTCCGACAGGTACCAAGAGACCCAGTACTTC; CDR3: CASSSDRYQETQYF
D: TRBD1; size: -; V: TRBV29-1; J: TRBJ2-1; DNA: TGCAGCGTTAGGGGCCCAGGGGGCTCCTACAATGAGCAGTTCTTC; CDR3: CSVRGPGGSYNEQFF
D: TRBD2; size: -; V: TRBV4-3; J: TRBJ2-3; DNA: TGCGCCAGCAGCCAAGTTGGGCGGGAGGGCCGGAGTCGGGATACGCAGTATTTT; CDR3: CASSQVGREGRSRDTQYF
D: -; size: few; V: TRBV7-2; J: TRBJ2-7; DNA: TGTGCCAGCAGCTTAGGACAAGTAGACTACGAGCAGTACTTC; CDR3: CASSLGQVDYEQYF
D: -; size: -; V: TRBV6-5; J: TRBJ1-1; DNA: TGTGCCAGCAGGTCGGGTTCTGAAGCTTTCTTT; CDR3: CASRSGSEAFF
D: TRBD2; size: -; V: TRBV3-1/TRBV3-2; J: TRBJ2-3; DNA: TGTGCCAGCAGCCAACAGTCTAGCGGGGGGGATACGCAGTATTTT; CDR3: CASSQQSSGGDTQYF
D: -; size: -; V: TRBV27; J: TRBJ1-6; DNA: TGTGCCAGCCACCGATCGGGGAATTCACCCCTCCACTTT; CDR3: CASHRSGNSPLHF
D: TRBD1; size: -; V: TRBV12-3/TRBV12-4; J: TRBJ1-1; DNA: TGTGCCAGCAGTCGGACAGGAGGGACTGAAGCTTTCTTT; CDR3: CASSRTGGTEAFF
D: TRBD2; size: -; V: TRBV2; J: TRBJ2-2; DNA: TGTGCCAGCAGGACTAGCGGGGGGGTAGCCGGGGAGCTGTTTTTT; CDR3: CASRTSGGVAGELFF
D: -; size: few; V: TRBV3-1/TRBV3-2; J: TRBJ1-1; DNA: TGTGCCAGCAGCCAAAGTACAGTCAACACTGAAGCTTTCTTT; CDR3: CASSQSTVNTEAFF
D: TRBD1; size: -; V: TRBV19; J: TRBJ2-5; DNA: TGTGCCAGTAGTATCGGACAGGGATGGGGACAAGAGACCCAGTACTTC; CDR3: CASSIGQGWGQETQYF
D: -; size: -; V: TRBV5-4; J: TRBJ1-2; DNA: TGTGCCAGCACCCCTTCGGGGAATCATGGCTACACCTTC; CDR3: CASTPSGNHGYTF
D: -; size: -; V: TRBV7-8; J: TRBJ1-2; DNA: TGTGCCAGCAGCTTATACGGAGGGGAGGGCTACACCTTC; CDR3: CASSLYGGEGYTF
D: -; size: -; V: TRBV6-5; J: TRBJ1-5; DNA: TGTGCCAGCAGGACCCTAGGGGCGCCCCAGCATTTT; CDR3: CASRTLGAPQHF
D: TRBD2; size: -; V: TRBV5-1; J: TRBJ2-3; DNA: TGCGCCAGCAGCATACGGACTAGCGGCCTGGCGGATACGCAGTATTTT; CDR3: CASSIRTSGLADTQYF
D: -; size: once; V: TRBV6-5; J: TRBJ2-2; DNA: TGTGCCAGCAGTTACTCGCCCTTTAGCACCGGGGAGCTGTTTTTT; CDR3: CASSYSPFSTGELFF
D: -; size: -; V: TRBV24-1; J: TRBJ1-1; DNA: TGTGCCACCGCTCCCCGACTACCGAACACTGAAGCTTTCTTT; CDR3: CATAPRLPNTEAFF
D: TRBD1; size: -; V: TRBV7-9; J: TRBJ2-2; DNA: TGTGCCAGCAGCACGGGACAGGGGGAGGAGGAGCTGTTTTTT; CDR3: CASSTGQGEEELFF
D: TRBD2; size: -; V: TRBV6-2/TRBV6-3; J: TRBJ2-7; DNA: TGTGCCAGCAGTCGGGGACTAGCGGGAAACTACGAGCAGTACTTC; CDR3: CASSRGLAGNYEQYF
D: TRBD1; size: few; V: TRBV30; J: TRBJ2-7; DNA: TGTGCCTGCAATCTACGGACAGGGGTGGGTGAGCAGTACTTC; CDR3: CACNLRTGVGEQYF
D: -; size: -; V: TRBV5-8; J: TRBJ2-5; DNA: TGTGCCAGCAGCTCCCTATTGTCAGGGGAGACCCAGTACTTC; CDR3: CASSSLLSGETQYF
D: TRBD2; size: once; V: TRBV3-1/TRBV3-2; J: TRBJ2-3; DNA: TGTGCCAGCAGCCAAGGGGTAGCGGGGGGCACAGATACGCAGTATTTT; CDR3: CASSQGVAGGTDTQYF
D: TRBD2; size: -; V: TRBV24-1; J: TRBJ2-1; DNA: TGTGCCACCAGTGATACCGAGACGGGGGGTGGTTCCTACAATGAGCAGTTCTTC; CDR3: CATSDTETGGGSYNEQFF
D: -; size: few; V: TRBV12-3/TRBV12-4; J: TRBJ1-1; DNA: TGTGCCAGCAGCCAGGTAGGGAACACTGAAGCTTTCTTT; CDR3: CASSQVGNTEAFF